This T cell receptor (beta chain) was sequenced for a study of tumor-infiltrating lymphocytes in primary liver carcinoma. This CDR3 comprises 14 residues. V was cut by 6 bases and J by 4 bases, with 13 bases left in between. Synthesis of TCR beta cDNA was carried out from 500 ng total RNA with a constant-region primer. Three-round nested multiplex PCR performed with slightly modified ARM-PCR produced the TCR beta libraries. The opening two PCR rounds, roughly 11 cycles each, paired TRBV1-TRBV30 forward primers with a C-beta reverse primer. TCRdb fed the multiplex PCR reads into MiXCR, producing one record per CDR3 protein. The table lists some 51,000 distinct CDR3 sequences, 70% to 80% of them singletons. Study-level points and caveats: Researchers report that only about 8-25% of top clones turned up in all five tumor regions.

This clonotype was counted ten times or more. Its cognate antigen is unknown. Joint extraction of RNA and DNA used about 17-30 mg of bulk tissue that was unsorted. The source material was liver tumor tissue from sampling region 3. This sample's subset: tumor region T3, left-lateral pole. The sequence was obtained from a man aged 35 to 55 with primary liver carcinoma and hepatitis B virus infection. This chain connects TRBV12-3 or TRBV12-4 to TRBJ1-3, with TRBD1 as a possible D gene (6 bases). The CDR3 is CASSLQGAGNTIYF. The CDR3 coding sequence is TGTGCCAGCAGCCTACAGGGAGCCGGAAACACCATATATTTT.